The clone carrying this T cell receptor beta chain has only a few counts. What it recognizes is unknown. The protocol was immunoSEQ multiplex PCR, while the TCRdb copy is restricted to in-frame clones and leaves out a portion. The table lists about 19,000 clones, 79% of them singletons. The sample is drawn from a study of T cell clonotyping in hematopoietic cell transplantation. V was pared by 0 bases and J by 1 base, with 13 bases between. Germline values: CDR1 MGHRA, CDR2 YSYEKL. The CDR3 runs 16 residues. Whole-study results and caveats: Without cell sorting, CD4 versus CD8 contributions remain unresolved.

Sequencing was done on a sample of peripheral blood mononuclear cells. The chain carries TRBV4-1 and TRBJ2-7; a possible D gene is TRBD1 (6 bases). This clonotype originated in a man in his sixties in good health. Some clones in this sample may be carry-over from other donors' samples. This chain's CDR3 is CASSQDRVRGSYEQYF. CDR3 coding DNA: TGCGCCAGCAGCCAAGATCGGGTCAGGGGATCCTACGAGCAGTACTTC.